This T cell receptor beta chain was identified during a study of Graves' ophthalmopathy and Graves' hyperthyroidism. A remark on this clonotype: It may be a read error: a sequence one base away is much more abundant.

CDR1 is SNHLY, CDR2 FYNNEI, per germline. CDR3 length: 16 amino acids. TCR beta CDR3 amplification used RNA transcripts. Investigators did first-round RT-PCR with HTBI primers, then second-round multiplex PCR. TCRdb itself ran the multiplex PCR reads through MiXCR, one entry per CDR3 protein. The sample records roughly 1.1 million distinct CDR3 sequences, about 40% being singletons. The TCR comes from an adult man with Graves' hyperthyroidism. The gene calls are TRBV2 and TRBJ2-5; a weak D match, TRBD2 (6 bases). The material sequenced was peripheral blood or thyroid tissue (not recorded which). In nucleotides, the CDR3 is TGTGCCAGCAGCTTTTATTGGGTAGGAGGGCAAGAGATCCAGTACTTC. The encoded protein is CASSFYWVGGQEIQYF. Full variable domain (outside the CDR3, taken from reference TRBV2 and TRBJ2-5): EPEVTQTPSHQVTQMGQEVILRCVPISNHLYFYWYRQILGQKVEFLVSFYNNEISEKSEIFDDQFSVERPDGSNFTLKIRSTKLEDSAMYFCASSFYWVGGQEIQYFGPGTRLLVL.